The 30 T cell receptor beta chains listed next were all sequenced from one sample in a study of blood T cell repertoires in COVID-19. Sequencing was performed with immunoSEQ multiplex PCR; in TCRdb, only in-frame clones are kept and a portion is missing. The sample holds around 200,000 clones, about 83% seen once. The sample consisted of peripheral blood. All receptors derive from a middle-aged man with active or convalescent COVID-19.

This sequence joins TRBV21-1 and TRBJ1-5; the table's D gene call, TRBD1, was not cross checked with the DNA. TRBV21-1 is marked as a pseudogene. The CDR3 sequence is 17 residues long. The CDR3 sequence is CASSKEGTVLSHQPQHF. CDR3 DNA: TGTGCCAGCAGCAAAGAAGGGACAGTCTTATCCCATCAGCCCCAGCATTTT.

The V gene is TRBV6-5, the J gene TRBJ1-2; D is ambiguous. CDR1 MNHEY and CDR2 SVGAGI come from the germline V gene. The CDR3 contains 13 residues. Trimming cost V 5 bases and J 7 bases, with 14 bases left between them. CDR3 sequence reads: CASSRSPPVGYTF. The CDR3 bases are TGTGCCAGCAGTCGTTCCCCACCGGTTGGCTACACCTTC.

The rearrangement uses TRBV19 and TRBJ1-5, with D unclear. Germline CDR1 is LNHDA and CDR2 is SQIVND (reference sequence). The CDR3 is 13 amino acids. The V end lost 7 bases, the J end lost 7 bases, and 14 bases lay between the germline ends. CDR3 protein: CASISKGGQPQHF. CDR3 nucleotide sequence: TGTGCCAGTATCAGTAAGGGAGGGCAGCCCCAGCATTTT. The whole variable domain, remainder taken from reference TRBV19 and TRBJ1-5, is DGGITQSPKYLFRKEGQNVTLSCEQNLNHDAMYWYRQDPGQGLRLIYYSQIVNDFQKGDIAEGYSVSREKKESFPLTVTSAQKNPTAFYLCASISKGGQPQHFGDGTRLSIL.

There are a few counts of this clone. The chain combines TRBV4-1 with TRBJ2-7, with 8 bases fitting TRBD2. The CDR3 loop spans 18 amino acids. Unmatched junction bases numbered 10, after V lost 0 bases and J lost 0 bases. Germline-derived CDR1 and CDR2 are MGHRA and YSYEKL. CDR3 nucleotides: TGCGCCAGCAGCCAAGATGAGTCTAGCGGGTTCACCTCCTACGAGCAGTACTTC. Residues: CASSQDESSGFTSYEQYF.

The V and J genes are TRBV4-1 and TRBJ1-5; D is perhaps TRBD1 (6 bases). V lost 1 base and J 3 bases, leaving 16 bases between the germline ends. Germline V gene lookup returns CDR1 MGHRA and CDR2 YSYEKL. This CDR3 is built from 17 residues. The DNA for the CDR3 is TGCGCCAGCAGCCAAGCAGCAACAGGGCCCGACAATCAGCCCCAGCATTTT. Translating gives CASSQAATGPDNQPQHF.

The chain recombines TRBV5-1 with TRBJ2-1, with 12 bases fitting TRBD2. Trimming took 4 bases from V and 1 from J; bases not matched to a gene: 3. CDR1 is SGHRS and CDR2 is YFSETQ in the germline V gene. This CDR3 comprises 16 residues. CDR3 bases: TGCGCCAGCAGCGGGGGACTAGCGGGTTCCTACAATGAGCAGTTCTTC. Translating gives CASSGGLAGSYNEQFF.

The CDR3 loop is CASSVAGAKNIQYF. CDR3 nucleotide sequence: TGTGCCAGCAGCGTAGCGGGGGCCAAAAACATTCAGTACTTC. The chain carries TRBV9 and TRBJ2-4, with D possibly matching TRBD2 (5 bases). V lost 0 bases and J lost 1, with 5 bases in between. This CDR3 contains 14 residues. Germline-derived CDR1 and CDR2 are SGDLS and YYNGEE.

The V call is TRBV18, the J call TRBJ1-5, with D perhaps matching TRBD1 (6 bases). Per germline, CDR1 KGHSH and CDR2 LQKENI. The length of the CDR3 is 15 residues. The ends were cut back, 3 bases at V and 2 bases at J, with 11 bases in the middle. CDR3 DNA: TGTGCCAGCTCACCTCAGGGGAGAGGCAATCAGCCCCAGCATTTT. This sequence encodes CASSPQGRGNQPQHF. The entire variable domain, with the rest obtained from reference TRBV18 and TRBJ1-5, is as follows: NAGVMQNPRHLVRRRGQEARLRCSPMKGHSHVYWYRQLPEEGLKFMVYLQKENIIDESGMPKERFSAEFPKEGPSILRIQQVVRGDSAAYFCASSPQGRGNQPQHFGDGTRLSIL.

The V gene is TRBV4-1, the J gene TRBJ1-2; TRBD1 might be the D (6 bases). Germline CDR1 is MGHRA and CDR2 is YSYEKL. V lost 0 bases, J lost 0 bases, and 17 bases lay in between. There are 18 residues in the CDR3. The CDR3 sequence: CASSQDPTSQGSNYGYTF. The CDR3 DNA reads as TGCGCCAGCAGCCAAGATCCGACGTCACAGGGCTCTAACTATGGCTACACCTTC.

The CDR3 sequence: CASSPIALTTTDTQYF. DNA of the CDR3: TGTGCCAGCAGCCCAATAGCCCTTACCACCACAGATACGCAGTATTTT. This rearrangement joins TRBV9 to TRBJ2-3; D is ambiguous. Germline CDR1 SGDLS, CDR2 YYNGEE. Trimming removed 4 bases from V and 2 bases from J, with 17 bases in between. This CDR3 has 16 amino acids.

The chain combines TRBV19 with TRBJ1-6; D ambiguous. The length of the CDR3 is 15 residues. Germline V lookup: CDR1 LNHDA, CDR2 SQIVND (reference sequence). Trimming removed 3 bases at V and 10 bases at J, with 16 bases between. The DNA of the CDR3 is TGTGCCAGTAGTATCGGGCCCACCTCGGGATCACCCCTCCACTTT. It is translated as CASSIGPTSGSPLHF.

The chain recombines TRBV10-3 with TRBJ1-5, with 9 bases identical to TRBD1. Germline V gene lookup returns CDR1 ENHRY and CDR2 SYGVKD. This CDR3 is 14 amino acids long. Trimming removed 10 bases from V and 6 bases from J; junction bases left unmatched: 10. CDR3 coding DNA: TGTGCCACTCGGGCGGACAGGGGTGGTCAGCCCCAGCATTTT. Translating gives CATRADRGGQPQHF.

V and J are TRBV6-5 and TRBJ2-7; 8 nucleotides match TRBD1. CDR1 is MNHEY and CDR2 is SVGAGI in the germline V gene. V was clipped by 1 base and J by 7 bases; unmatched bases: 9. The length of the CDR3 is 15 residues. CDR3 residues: CASSYFPGQGWEQYF. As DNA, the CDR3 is TGTGCCAGCAGTTACTTTCCAGGACAGGGATGGGAGCAGTACTTC.

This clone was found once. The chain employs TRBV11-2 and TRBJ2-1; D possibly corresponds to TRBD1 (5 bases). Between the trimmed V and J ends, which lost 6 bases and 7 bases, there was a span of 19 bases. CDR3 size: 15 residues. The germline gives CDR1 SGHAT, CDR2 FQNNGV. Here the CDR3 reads CASRTQNVSGNEQFF. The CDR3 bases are TGTGCCAGCAGAACCCAAAATGTTTCAGGGAATGAGCAGTTCTTC.

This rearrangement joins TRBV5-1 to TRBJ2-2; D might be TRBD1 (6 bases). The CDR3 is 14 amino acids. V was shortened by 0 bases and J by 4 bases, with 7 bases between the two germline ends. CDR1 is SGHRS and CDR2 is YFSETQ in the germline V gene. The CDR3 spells CASSLEQGTGELFF. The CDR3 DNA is TGCGCCAGCAGCTTGGAACAGGGCACCGGGGAGCTGTTTTTT.

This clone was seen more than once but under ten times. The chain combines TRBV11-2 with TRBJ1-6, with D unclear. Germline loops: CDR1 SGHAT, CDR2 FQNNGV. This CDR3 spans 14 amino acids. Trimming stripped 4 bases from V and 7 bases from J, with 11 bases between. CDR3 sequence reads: CASSWASGNSPLHF. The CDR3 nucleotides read TGTGCCAGCAGCTGGGCGAGCGGGAATTCACCCCTCCACTTT. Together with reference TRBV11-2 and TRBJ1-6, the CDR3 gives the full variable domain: EAGVAQSPRYKIIEKRQSVAFWCNPISGHATLYWYQQILGQGPKLLIQFQNNGVVDDSQLPKDRFSAERLKGVDSTLKIQPAKLEDSAVYLCASSWASGNSPLHFGNGTRLTVT.

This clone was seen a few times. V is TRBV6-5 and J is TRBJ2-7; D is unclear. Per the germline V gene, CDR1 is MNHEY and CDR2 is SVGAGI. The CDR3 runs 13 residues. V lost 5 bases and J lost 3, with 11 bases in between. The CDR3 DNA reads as TGTGCCAGCAGTCAACAGTTCGACTACGAGCAGTACTTC. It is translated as CASSQQFDYEQYF.

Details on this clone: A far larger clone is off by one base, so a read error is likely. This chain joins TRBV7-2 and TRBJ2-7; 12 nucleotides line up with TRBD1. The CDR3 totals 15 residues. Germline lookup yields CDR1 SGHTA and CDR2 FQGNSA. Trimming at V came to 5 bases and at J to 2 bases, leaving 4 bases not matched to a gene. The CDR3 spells CASSTRDRGPYEQYF. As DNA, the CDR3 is TGTGCCAGCAGCACCCGGGACAGGGGGCCCTACGAGCAGTACTTC.

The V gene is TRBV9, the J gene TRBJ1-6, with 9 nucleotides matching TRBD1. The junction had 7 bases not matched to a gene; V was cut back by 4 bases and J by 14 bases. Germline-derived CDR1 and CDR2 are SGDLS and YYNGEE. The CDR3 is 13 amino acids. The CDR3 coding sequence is TGTGCCAGCAGCCCCGGGGACAGGGTATCCCTCCACTTT. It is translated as CASSPGDRVSLHF.

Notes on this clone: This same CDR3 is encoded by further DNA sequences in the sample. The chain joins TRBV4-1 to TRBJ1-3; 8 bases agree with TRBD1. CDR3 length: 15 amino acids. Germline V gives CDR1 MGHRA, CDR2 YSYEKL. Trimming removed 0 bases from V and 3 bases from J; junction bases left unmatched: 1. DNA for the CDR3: TGCGCCAGCAGCCAAGAAGACAGGGGTGGAAACACCATATATTTT. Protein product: CASSQEDRGGNTIYF.

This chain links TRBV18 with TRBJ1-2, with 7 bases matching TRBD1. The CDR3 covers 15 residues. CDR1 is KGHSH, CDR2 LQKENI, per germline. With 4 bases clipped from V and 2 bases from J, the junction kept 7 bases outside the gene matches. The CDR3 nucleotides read TGTGCCAGCTCACAGGACAGGCCCTCAAACTATGGCTACACCTTC. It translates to CASSQDRPSNYGYTF. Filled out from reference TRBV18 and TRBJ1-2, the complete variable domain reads NAGVMQNPRHLVRRRGQEARLRCSPMKGHSHVYWYRQLPEEGLKFMVYLQKENIIDESGMPKERFSAEFPKEGPSILRIQQVVRGDSAAYFCASSQDRPSNYGYTFGSGTRLTVV.

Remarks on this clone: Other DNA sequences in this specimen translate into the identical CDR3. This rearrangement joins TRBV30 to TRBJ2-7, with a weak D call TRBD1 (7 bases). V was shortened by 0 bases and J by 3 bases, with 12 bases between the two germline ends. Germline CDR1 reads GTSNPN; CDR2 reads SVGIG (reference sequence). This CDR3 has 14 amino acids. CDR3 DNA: TGTGCCTGGAGTGTAGCAGGGGGAGGCTACGAGCAGTACTTC. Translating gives CAWSVAGGGYEQYF.

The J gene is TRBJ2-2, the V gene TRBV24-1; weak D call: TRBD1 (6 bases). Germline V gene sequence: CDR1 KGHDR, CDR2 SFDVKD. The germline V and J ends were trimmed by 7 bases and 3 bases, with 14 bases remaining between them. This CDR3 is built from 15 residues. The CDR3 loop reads CATRVGGDDTGELFF. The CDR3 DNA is TGTGCCACCAGGGTAGGGGGAGATGACACCGGGGAGCTGTTTTTT.

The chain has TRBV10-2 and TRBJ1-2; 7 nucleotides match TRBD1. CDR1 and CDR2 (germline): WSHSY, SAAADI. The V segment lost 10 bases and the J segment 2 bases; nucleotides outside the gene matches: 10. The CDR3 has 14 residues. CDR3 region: CATRIQGRNYGYTF. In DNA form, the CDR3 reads TGCGCCACCCGGATACAGGGGAGGAACTATGGCTACACCTTC.

CDR3 DNA sequence: TGTGCCAGCAGTTCTGGACAGGGTATGTTTTATGAGCAGTTCTTC. Protein sequence: CASSSGQGMFYEQFF. The chain joins TRBV11-2 to TRBJ2-1, with TRBD1 identical over 8 bases. With V trimmed by 6 bases and J by 8 bases, 12 bases remained unmatched. The CDR3 has 15 amino acids. From germline, CDR1 is SGHAT and CDR2 FQNNGV.

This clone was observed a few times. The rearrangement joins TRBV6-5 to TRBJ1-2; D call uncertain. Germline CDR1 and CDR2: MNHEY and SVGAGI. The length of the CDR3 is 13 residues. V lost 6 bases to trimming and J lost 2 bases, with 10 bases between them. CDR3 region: CASRSEVNYGYTF. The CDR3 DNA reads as TGTGCCAGCAGATCGGAGGTGAACTATGGCTACACCTTC.

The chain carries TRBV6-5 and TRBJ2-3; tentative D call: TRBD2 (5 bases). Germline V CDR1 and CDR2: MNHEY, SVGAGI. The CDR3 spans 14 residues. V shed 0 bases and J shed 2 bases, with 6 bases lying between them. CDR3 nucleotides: TGTGCCAGCAGTTACTCGGGAGACACAGATACGCAGTATTTT. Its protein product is CASSYSGDTDTQYF.

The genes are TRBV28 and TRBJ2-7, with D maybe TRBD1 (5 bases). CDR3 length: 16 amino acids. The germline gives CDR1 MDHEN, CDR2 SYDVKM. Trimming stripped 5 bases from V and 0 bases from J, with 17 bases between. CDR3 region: CASSPSSGASSYEQYF. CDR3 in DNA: TGTGCCAGCAGTCCTTCGAGTGGGGCGAGCTCCTACGAGCAGTACTTC.

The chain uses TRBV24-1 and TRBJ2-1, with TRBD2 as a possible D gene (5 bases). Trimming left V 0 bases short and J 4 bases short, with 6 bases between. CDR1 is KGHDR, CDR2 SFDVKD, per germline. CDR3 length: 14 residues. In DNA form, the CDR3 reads TGTGCCACCAGTGATTTGGGGAGATACAATGAGCAGTTCTTC. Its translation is CATSDLGRYNEQFF.

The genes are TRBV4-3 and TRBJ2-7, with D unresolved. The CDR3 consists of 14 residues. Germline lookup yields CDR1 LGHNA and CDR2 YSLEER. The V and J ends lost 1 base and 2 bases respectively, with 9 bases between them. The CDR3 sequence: CASSQASNAYEQYF. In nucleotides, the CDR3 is TGCGCCAGCAGCCAAGCATCAAATGCCTACGAGCAGTACTTC.